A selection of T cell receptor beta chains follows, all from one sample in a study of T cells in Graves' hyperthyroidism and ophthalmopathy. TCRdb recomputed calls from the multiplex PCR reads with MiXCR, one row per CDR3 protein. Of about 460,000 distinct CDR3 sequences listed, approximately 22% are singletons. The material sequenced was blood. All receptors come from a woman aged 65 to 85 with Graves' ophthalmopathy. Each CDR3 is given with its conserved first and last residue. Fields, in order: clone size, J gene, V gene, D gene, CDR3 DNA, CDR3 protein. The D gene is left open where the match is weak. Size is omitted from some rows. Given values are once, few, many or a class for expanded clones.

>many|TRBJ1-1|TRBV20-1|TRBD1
TGCAGTGCTGGGAAGGGACAGATGAACACTGAAGCTTTCTTT
CSAGKGQMNTEAFF
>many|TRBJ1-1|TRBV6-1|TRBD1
TGTGCCAGCAGTAACGGGGCAGGGGGCACTGAAGCTTTCTTT
CASSNGAGGTEAFF
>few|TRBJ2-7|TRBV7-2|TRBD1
TGTGCCAGCAGCCCCAGGACAGGGGAATACGAGCAGTACTTC
CASSPRTGEYEQYF
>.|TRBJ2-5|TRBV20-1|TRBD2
TGCAGTGCTAGAGATTTACTAGCGGGCATCCAAGAGACCCAGTACTTC
CSARDLLAGIQETQYF
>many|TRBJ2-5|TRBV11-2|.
TGTGCCAGCAGCTTAGAGCCTGGCGTCGAGACCCAGTACTTC
CASSLEPGVETQYF
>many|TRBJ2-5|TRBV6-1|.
TGTGCCAGCAGTCAAGGACTGACAGGGACCCAGTACTTC
CASSQGLTGTQYF
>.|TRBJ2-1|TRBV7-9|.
TGTGCCAGCAGCTTAGGGTGGGGGTTAGCGGCCTCCTACAATGAGCAGTTCTTC
CASSLGWGLAASYNEQFF
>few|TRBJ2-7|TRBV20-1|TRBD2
TGCAGTGCAACGGGACTAGCGGGAGATCCCTACGAGCAGTACTTC
CSATGLAGDPYEQYF
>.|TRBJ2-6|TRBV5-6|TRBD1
TGTGCCAGCAGCCGAGGGGGCGCTGGGGCCAACGTCCTGACTTTC
CASSRGGAGANVLTF
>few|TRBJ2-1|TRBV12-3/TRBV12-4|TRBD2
TGTGCCAGCAGGGAGGGACTAGCGGGAGGAACCGGTGAGCAGTTCTTC
CASREGLAGGTGEQFF
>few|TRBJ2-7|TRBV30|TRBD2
TGTGCCTGGGATACCGGACTAGTTCCGCACGAGCAGTACTTC
CAWDTGLVPHEQYF
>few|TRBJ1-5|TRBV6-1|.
TGTGCCAGCAGCCAAAGGGGAGGTCAGCCCCAGCATTTT
CASSQRGGQPQHF
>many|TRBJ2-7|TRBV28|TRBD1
TGTGCCAGCAGTTCAGGGGGCGCGGTGTACGAGCAGTACTTC
CASSSGGAVYEQYF
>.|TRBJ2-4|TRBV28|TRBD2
TGTGCCAGCAGCAGCGGGGGGTGGGGGGCCAAAAACATTCAGTACTTC
CASSSGGWGAKNIQYF
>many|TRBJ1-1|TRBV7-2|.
TGTGCCAGCAGCCCCCACCGGACGAACACTGAAGCTTTCTTT
CASSPHRTNTEAFF
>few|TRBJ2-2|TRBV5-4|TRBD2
TGTGCCAGCAGCTCCGAGACTAGCGGGTTAATCACCGGGGAGCTGTTTTTT
CASSSETSGLITGELFF
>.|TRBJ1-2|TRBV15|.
TGTGCCACCAGCAGAGATCGTAGTCCTCCCTTGTGGGGCTACACCTTC
CATSRDRSPPLWGYTF
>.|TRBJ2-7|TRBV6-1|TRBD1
TGTGCCAGCCGGTTAATGGACAGGTACTACGAGCAGTACTTC
CASRLMDRYYEQYF
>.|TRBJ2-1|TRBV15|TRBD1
TGTGCCACCTTCGGACAGGGGGTAAAACAATACAATGAGCAGTTCTTC
CATFGQGVKQYNEQFF
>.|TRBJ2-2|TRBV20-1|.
TGCAGTGCTCGCGCGCTCGGGGAGCTGTTTTTT
CSARALGELFF
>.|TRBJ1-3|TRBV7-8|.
TGTGCCAGCGGCTTAAACAGGGCCAACTCTGGAAACACCATATATTTT
CASGLNRANSGNTIYF
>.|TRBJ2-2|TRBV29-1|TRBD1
TGCAGCGTTGGACAGGGGCTGTCCACCGGGGAGCTGTTTTTT
CSVGQGLSTGELFF
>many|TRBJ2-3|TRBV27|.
TGTGCCAGCAGTTTTCGTGGTACCGGAGATACGCAGTATTTT
CASSFRGTGDTQYF
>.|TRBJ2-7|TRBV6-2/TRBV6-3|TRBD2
TGTGCCAGCAGTTACGAGAGCGGGGGTACCTACGAGCAGTACTTC
CASSYESGGTYEQYF
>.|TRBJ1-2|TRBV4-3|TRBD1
TGCGCCAGCAGCCCAGACAGGGGATCGGGTGGCTACACCTTC
CASSPDRGSGGYTF
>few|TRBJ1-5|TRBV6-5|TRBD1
TGTGCCAGCAGTTACACCGGGACAGGGGGCCGTGAAAATCAGCCCCAGCATTTT
CASSYTGTGGRENQPQHF
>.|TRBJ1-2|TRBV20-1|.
TGCAGTGCTAGAACAGGTCCCTCGGGCTATGGCTACACCTTC
CSARTGPSGYGYTF
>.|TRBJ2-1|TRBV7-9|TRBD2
TGTGCCAGCAGCTTAGGGCTAGCGGGAGGGTCTACGGGGTTCTTC
CASSLGLAGGSTGFF
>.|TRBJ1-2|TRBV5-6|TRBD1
TGTGCCAGCTCTGCGGGACAGGGGCCGTCTGTCTATGACTACACCTTC
CASSAGQGPSVYDYTF
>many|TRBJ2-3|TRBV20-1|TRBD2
TGCAGTGCAAGGAGCGGGGCTGCTAGCACAGATACGCAGTATTTT
CSARSGAASTDTQYF
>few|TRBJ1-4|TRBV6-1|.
TGTGCCAGCAGTCCCGGTTCAGTAGCTAATGAAAAACTGTTTTTT
CASSPGSVANEKLFF
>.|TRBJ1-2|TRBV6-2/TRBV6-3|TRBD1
TGTGCCAGCCTCGCGTACAGGGGTAGTGGCTACACCTTC
CASLAYRGSGYTF
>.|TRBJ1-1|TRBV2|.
TGTGCCAGCAGCGTGGCCTGGGCAGCGGGTGAAGCTTTCTTT
CASSVAWAAGEAFF
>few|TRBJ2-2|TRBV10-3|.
TGTGCCATCAGTGAGTTGAGGGGAAACACCGGGGAGCTGTTTTTT
CAISELRGNTGELFF
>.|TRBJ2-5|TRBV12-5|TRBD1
TGTGCTAGTGGCACGGGACAGGGACGAGAGACCCAGTACTTC
CASGTGQGRETQYF
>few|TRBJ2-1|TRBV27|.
TGTGCCAGCAGGGCCCAAGGGTACAATGAGCAGTTCTTC
CASRAQGYNEQFF
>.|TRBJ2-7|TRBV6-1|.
TGTGCCAGCAGTTATCTACCTTCTGCCGGGGGCTACGAGCAGTACTTC
CASSYLPSAGGYEQYF
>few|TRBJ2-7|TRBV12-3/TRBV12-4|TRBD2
TGTGCCAGCAGTTGGGGCGCAGGGGAAGGGGCGGGAGGGCCCCACGAGCAGTACTTC
CASSWGAGEGAGGPHEQYF
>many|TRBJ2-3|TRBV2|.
TGTGCCAGCAGGTGGGGCGATGGAGACACAGATACGCAGTATTTT
CASRWGDGDTDTQYF
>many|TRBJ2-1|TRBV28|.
TGTGCCAGCAGGCGGGGAACCTACAATGAGCAGTTCTTC
CASRRGTYNEQFF
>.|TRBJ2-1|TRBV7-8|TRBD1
TGTGCCAGCAGCTTAGTTCCGACAGGGAAGTACAATGAGCAGTTCTTC
CASSLVPTGKYNEQFF
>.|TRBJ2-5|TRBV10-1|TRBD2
TGCGCCAGCAGTGAGGCGCTAGCGGGAGTAGAGACCCAGTACTTC
CASSEALAGVETQYF
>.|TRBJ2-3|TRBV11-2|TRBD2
TGTGCCAGCAGCCAGACTAGCGGGAGGGCCGGAGATACGCAGTATTTT
CASSQTSGRAGDTQYF
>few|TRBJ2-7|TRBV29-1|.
TGCAGCGTTTGGGGGGCGTCCTACGAGCAGTACTTC
CSVWGASYEQYF
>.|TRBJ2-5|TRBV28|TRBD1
TGTGCCAGCAGTTTCCGGACAGGCGAAGAGACCCAGTACTTC
CASSFRTGEETQYF
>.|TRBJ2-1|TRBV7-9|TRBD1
TGTGCCAGCAGCAAACAGGGGGGATACAATGAGCAGTTCTTC
CASSKQGGYNEQFF
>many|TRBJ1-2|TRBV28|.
TGTGCCAGCAGGAGGCCGGTCGGTTACGGCTATGGCTACACCTTC
CASRRPVGYGYGYTF
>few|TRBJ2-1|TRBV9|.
TGTGCCAGCAGCGTAGAAAGCCCGCGGCCAAACAATGAGCAGTTCTTC
CASSVESPRPNNEQFF
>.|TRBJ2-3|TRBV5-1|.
TGCGCCAACTCCCGACTGGGGAGTCCCACAGATACGCAGTATTTT
CANSRLGSPTDTQYF
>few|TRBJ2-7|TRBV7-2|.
TGTGCCAGCAGCTTAGTGGGGTTGGGGGACGAGCAGTACTTC
CASSLVGLGDEQYF
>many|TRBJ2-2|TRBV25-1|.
TGTGCCAGCAGTGATCAACAGGGACCGAACACCGGGGAGCTGTTTTTT
CASSDQQGPNTGELFF